The 8 T cell receptor beta chains given below trace back to one sample, sequenced in a study of immune heterogeneity within non-small cell lung tumors. The template consisted of bulk tumor genomic DNA, with approximately 630 ng used per sample. Collection of several biopsies per primary tumor, spaced far apart, took place during surgery. Enrolled individuals presented with untreated, newly diagnosed non-small cell lung cancer and received curative surgery. The TCR beta CDR3 region was amplified by multiplex PCR employing 32 V and 13 J primers. TCRdb re-analysed the multiplex PCR reads in MiXCR, keeping a single row per CDR3 protein. The sample holds 3,000 or so distinct CDR3 sequences; about a sixth are singletons and the top ten take around 18%. Specimen: lung tumor tissue. These receptors all come from a man aged 45 to 65 with non-small cell lung cancer.

The chain employs TRBV24-1 and TRBJ2-7, with no clear D. In germline, CDR1 is KGHDR, CDR2 SFDVKD. The CDR3 loop spans 11 amino acids. V lost 1 base and J lost 5, with 2 bases in between. The CDR3 sequence is CATSDFHEQYV. CDR3 nucleotides: TGTGCCACCAGTGATTTCCACGAGCAGTACGTC.

By frequency in the sample, this clonotype is medium-sized. The V call is TRBV6-1, the J call TRBJ2-2; 9 nucleotides match TRBD1. This CDR3 has 15 amino acids. V shed 5 bases, J shed 6 bases, and the junction held 7 bases outside the gene matches. Germline V gives CDR1 MNHNS, CDR2 SASEGT. Here the CDR3 reads CASSSLGTGSGELFF. As DNA, the CDR3 is TGTGCCAGCAGTTCTCTTGGGACAGGGTCCGGGGAGCTGTTTTTT.

The rearrangement uses TRBV12-3 or TRBV12-4 and TRBJ1-6; D not resolved. V lost 2 bases to trimming and J lost 10 bases, with 9 bases between them. The CDR3 is 13 residues long. The CDR3 spells CASSLSGESPLHF. The CDR3, as DNA: TGTGCCAGCAGTTTATCTGGAGAATCACCCCTCCACTTT.

By sample fraction, this clonotype is medium-sized. This chain uses TRBV28 with TRBJ2-3, with 8 bases fitting TRBD2. Trimming took 7 bases from V and 4 from J; bases not matched to a gene: 4. This CDR3 region has 13 residues. CDR1 and CDR2 from the germline V gene are MDHEN and SYDVKM. The CDR3 nucleotides are TGTGCCAGCACGAGACTAGCGTCAGATACGCAGTATTTT. Its protein product is CASTRLASDTQYF. The full variable domain, rest sourced from reference TRBV28 and TRBJ2-3, is DVKVTQSSRYLVKRTGEKVFLECVQDMDHENMFWYRQDPGLGLRLIYFSYDVKMKEKGDIPEGYSVSREKKERFSLILESASTNQTSMYLCASTRLASDTQYFGPGTRLTVL.

A note on this clonotype: A read error may be the cause here, since a much bigger clone is one base away. V is TRBV15 and J is TRBJ2-7; D ambiguous. This CDR3 region has 13 residues. The V end was cut by 0 bases, the J end by 3 bases, with 6 bases between. Germline V gene data show CDR1 as LNHNV and CDR2 as YYDKDF (reference sequence). The CDR3 DNA sequence: TGTGCCACCAGCAGAGATCCGGGCTACGAGCAGTACTTC. The encoded protein is CATSRDPGYEQYF.

This clonotype has just a few counts. V and J are TRBV6-1 and TRBJ2-5, with TRBD2 as a possible D gene (5 bases). This CDR3 contains 13 residues. Germline V gene sequence: CDR1 MNHNS, CDR2 SASEGT. Trimming shortened V by 6 bases and J by 4 bases, and 12 bases separated the two germline ends. The CDR3 DNA is TGTGCCAGCAGCCTCGGGGTAGGAGAGACCCAGTACTTC. It specifies CASSLGVGETQYF.

Only a few counts were recorded for this clonotype. The chain recombines TRBV2 with TRBJ1-1; D is ambiguous. V gave up 11 bases and J gave up 0 bases, with 16 bases separating them. Germline loops: CDR1 SNHLY, CDR2 FYNNEI. This CDR3 comprises 14 residues. CDR3: CAGSKAVMNTEAFF. Here the CDR3 DNA reads TGTGCCGGCTCAAAAGCGGTGATGAACACTGAAGCTTTCTTT.

In its sample, this clonotype was seen once. This chain connects TRBV19 to TRBJ2-2; D gene ambiguous. The CDR3 covers 15 residues. Germline V lookup: CDR1 LNHDA, CDR2 SQIVND (reference sequence). V was clipped by 7 bases and J by 6 bases, with 18 bases between them. The CDR3 is CASKLDRGLAGELFF. DNA of the CDR3: TGTGCCAGTAAGTTGGACCGAGGCCTCGCCGGGGAGCTGTTTTTT. Full variable domain (missing parts from reference TRBV19 and TRBJ2-2): DGGITQSPKYLFRKEGQNVTLSCEQNLNHDAMYWYRQDPGQGLRLIYYSQIVNDFQKGDIAEGYSVSREKKESFPLTVTSAQKNPTAFYLCASKLDRGLAGELFFGEGSRLTVL.